This entry lists 17 T cell receptor beta chains sequenced from one sample in a study of technical replicates of blood from a few donors. Method: immunoSEQ multiplex PCR; TCRdb's copy keeps in-frame clones and lacks some. The sample contains fewer than 15,000 clones, 70% to 80% of which appear only once. The material sequenced was PBMCs. These receptors originate from a human donor in good health.

V is TRBV13 and J is TRBJ2-3; 9 nucleotides match TRBD1. V was pared by 5 bases and J by 0 bases, with 6 bases of the junction left unmatched. The CDR3 is 16 amino acids. Germline-derived CDR1 and CDR2 are PRHDT and FYEKMQ (reference sequence). In nucleotides, the CDR3 is TGTGCCAGCAGCCTGAGACAGGGGGGGAGCACAGATACGCAGTATTTT. Its translation is CASSLRQGGSTDTQYF.

This chain uses TRBV10-3 with TRBJ2-7; 8 bases fit TRBD2. The J segment lost 5 bases and the V segment lost 6 bases, leaving 15 bases of the junction unmatched. The CDR3 spans 16 residues. Germline loops: CDR1 ENHRY, CDR2 SYGVKD. The CDR3 DNA sequence: TGTGCCATCAGGGGCCAGGGAAGCGGGAGTAACGACGAGCAGTACTTC. Translating gives CAIRGQGSGSNDEQYF.

J is TRBJ1-6 and V is TRBV5-1, with no clear D. The germline V gene has CDR1 SGHRS and CDR2 YFSETQ. The V end lost 0 bases, the J end lost 6 bases, and 10 bases lay between the germline ends. The CDR3 has 15 amino acids. The CDR3 loop reads CASSLAGEGNSPLHF. The CDR3 nucleotides are TGCGCCAGCAGCTTGGCCGGGGAAGGTAATTCACCCCTCCACTTT.

The gene calls are TRBV28 and TRBJ2-3; the D gene is possibly TRBD2 (6 bases). Trimming removed 7 bases at V and 3 bases at J, with 14 bases between. CDR3 size: 14 residues. Germline V gives CDR1 MDHEN, CDR2 SYDVKM. The CDR3 sequence: CASTPSGTTDTQYF. Here the CDR3 DNA reads TGTGCCAGCACCCCTTCGGGGACTACAGATACGCAGTATTTT.

CDR3 coding DNA: TGTGCCAGCAGTACAGGGGGTGGCACAGATACGCAGTATTTT. This gives the protein CASSTGGGTDTQYF. This chain connects TRBV28 to TRBJ2-3; 8 bases align to TRBD1. The CDR3 consists of 14 residues. Germline CDR1 MDHEN, CDR2 SYDVKM. Losses at the gene ends were 5 bases for V and 1 base for J; bases not matched to a gene: 2.

This CDR3 reads CASSLFSRAGDTGELFF. CDR3 sequence (DNA): TGCGCCAGCAGCTTGTTCTCACGAGCGGGAGACACCGGGGAGCTGTTTTTT. The rearrangement uses TRBV5-1 and TRBJ2-2; 8 bases match TRBD2. The V gene's germline CDR1 is SGHRS and CDR2 YFSETQ. This CDR3 comprises 17 residues. The J segment lost 3 bases and the V segment lost 1 base, leaving 8 bases of the junction unmatched.

In the case of this clone: The identical CDR3 is also encoded by other nucleotide sequences in the sample. The chain joins TRBV25-1 to TRBJ2-7; 7 nucleotides agree with TRBD2. Trimming took 3 bases from V and 5 from J; bases not matched to a gene: 13. This CDR3 has 16 residues. Germline V lookup: CDR1 MGHDK, CDR2 SYGVNS. CDR3 in DNA: TGTGCCAGCAGTGACAGAGGTGGCGGGAGCGCCCACGAGCAGTACTTC. Amino acid sequence: CASSDRGGGSAHEQYF.

The chain uses TRBV28 and TRBJ2-2, with D perhaps matching TRBD1 (5 bases). The CDR3 runs 16 residues. V lost 8 bases and J 2 bases, leaving 18 bases between the germline ends. Germline CDR1 is MDHEN and CDR2 is SYDVKM. CDR3 loop: CASPPSGRGNTGELFF. CDR3 nucleotides: TGTGCCAGCCCACCCTCGGGTAGGGGCAACACCGGGGAGCTGTTTTTT.

This clone was counted only a few times. The chain recombines TRBV30 with TRBJ1-4, with a weak D call TRBD1 (5 bases). The CDR3 contains 11 residues. Trimming removed 7 bases at V and 4 bases at J, with 7 bases between. The germline CDR1 and CDR2 sequences are GTSNPN and SVGIG (reference sequence). The CDR3 DNA reads as TGTGCCTTCGGGGGTAATGAAAAACTGTTTTTT. It encodes CAFGGNEKLFF. Full variable domain (outside the CDR3, taken from reference TRBV30 and TRBJ1-4): SQTIHQWPATLVQPVGSPLSLECTVEGTSNPNLYWYRQAAGRGLQLLFYSVGIGQISSEVPQNLSASRPQDRQFILSSKKLLLSDSGFYLCAFGGNEKLFFGSGTQLSVL.

The genes are TRBV6-5 and TRBJ2-1, with 10 bases that match TRBD2. Germline CDR1 MNHEY, CDR2 SVGAGI. V lost 0 bases and J lost 8; bases outside the gene matches: 7. The CDR3 totals 16 residues. CDR3 protein: CASSYSRAGGRDEQFF. The CDR3 bases are TGTGCCAGCAGTTACTCGAGAGCGGGAGGGCGCGATGAGCAGTTCTTC.

As DNA, the CDR3 is TGCGCCACCTACGCCCAGGCCTCCTACGAGCAGTACTTC. Protein sequence: CATYAQASYEQYF. The chain combines TRBV10-2 with TRBJ2-7; D not certain. V was trimmed by 10 bases and J by 0 bases, leaving 13 bases between them. Per the germline V gene, CDR1 is WSHSY and CDR2 is SAAADI. The CDR3 runs to 13 residues.

This clone has more than one count but fewer than ten. This chain joins TRBV19 and TRBJ1-4; no clear D gene. CDR1 and CDR2 (germline): LNHDA, SQIVND (reference sequence). With 3 bases removed from V and 7 bases from J, the gap between germline ends came to 12 bases. This CDR3 contains 14 residues. The CDR3 DNA follows: TGTGCCAGTAGTATGCGAGGGCAGGCTGAAAAACTGTTTTTT. Protein: CASSMRGQAEKLFF.

The J gene is TRBJ2-7, the V gene TRBV2, with TRBD2 identical over 8 bases. The V gene end was trimmed by 6 bases and the J gene end by 2 bases; junction bases not matched to a gene: 6. There are 14 residues in the CDR3. The germline gives CDR1 SNHLY, CDR2 FYNNEI. CDR3 loop: CASSFSGTTYEQYF. CDR3 coding DNA: TGTGCCAGCAGCTTTAGCGGGACTACCTACGAGCAGTACTTC.

CDR3 sequence reads: CSGQGRDTGELFF. CDR3 bases: TGCAGCGGACAGGGGAGGGACACCGGGGAGCTGTTTTTT. This chain links TRBV29-1 with TRBJ2-2; a weak D match, TRBD1 (8 bases). Germline V gene lookup returns CDR1 SQVTM and CDR2 ANQGSEA. V was cut by 7 bases and J by 3 bases, with 12 bases left in between. CDR3 length: 13 residues.

The chain combines TRBV6-4 with TRBJ2-2; D unclear. Germline V gives CDR1 MRHNA, CDR2 SNTAGT. This CDR3 has 16 amino acids. Trimming stripped 0 bases from V and 3 bases from J, with 11 bases between. The CDR3 bases are TGTGCCAGCAGTGACTCGTATGAAGGAGACACCGGGGAGCTGTTTTTT. This encodes CASSDSYEGDTGELFF.

The rearrangement uses TRBV7-3 and TRBJ2-1, with 12 bases that match TRBD2. CDR3 length equals 15 residues. Germline values: CDR1 SGHTA, CDR2 FQGTGA. V shed 5 bases and J 7 bases; nucleotides not matched to a gene: 6. CDR3: CASSTGTSGLNEQFF. The DNA for the CDR3 is TGTGCCAGCAGCACGGGGACTAGCGGGTTAAATGAGCAGTTCTTC.

This chain uses TRBV29-1 with TRBJ2-2, with D tentatively TRBD2 (6 bases). Between the trimmed V and J ends, which lost 5 bases and 13 bases, there was a span of 23 bases. Germline CDR1 and CDR2: SQVTM and ANQGSEA. The CDR3 has 14 amino acids. CDR3 in amino acids: CSVSPGSSTGRLFF. The CDR3 nucleotides read TGCAGCGTTTCTCCCGGGAGTAGCACCGGCCGGCTGTTTTTT.